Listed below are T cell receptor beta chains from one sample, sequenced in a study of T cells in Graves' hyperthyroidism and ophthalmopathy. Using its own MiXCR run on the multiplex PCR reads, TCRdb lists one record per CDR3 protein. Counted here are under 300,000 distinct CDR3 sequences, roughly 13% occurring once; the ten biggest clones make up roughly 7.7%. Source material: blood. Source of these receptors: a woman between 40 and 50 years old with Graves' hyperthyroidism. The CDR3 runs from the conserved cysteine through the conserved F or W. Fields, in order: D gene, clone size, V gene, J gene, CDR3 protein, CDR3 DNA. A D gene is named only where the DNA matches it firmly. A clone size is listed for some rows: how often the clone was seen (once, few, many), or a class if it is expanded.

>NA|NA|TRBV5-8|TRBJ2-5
CASSPIDRQETQYF
TGTGCCAGCAGCCCCATTGACAGGCAAGAGACCCAGTACTTC
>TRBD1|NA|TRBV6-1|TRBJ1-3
CASNRQGDPRGNTIYF
TGTGCCAGCAATCGACAGGGGGACCCGAGAGGAAACACCATATATTTT
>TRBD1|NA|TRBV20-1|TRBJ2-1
CSAEGASNEQFF
TGCAGTGCTGAGGGGGCGTCCAATGAGCAGTTCTTC
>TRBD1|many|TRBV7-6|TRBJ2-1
CASSVGQGVYEQFF
TGTGCCAGCAGCGTGGGACAGGGGGTCTATGAGCAGTTCTTC
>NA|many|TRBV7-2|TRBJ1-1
CASSLIQGWITEAFF
TGTGCCAGCAGCTTAATACAGGGATGGATCACTGAAGCTTTCTTT
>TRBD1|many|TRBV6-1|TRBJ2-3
CASSKGQGATDTQYF
TGTGCCAGCAGTAAAGGACAGGGGGCCACAGATACGCAGTATTTT
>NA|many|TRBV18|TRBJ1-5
CASSVQINQPQHF
TGTGCCAGCTCTGTCCAGATCAATCAGCCCCAGCATTTT
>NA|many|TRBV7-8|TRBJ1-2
CASSLGGGDYGYTF
TGTGCCAGCAGCTTAGGCGGGGGTGACTATGGCTACACCTTC
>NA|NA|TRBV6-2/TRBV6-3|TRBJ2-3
CASSSKDTQYF
TGTGCCAGCAGCTCGAAAGATACGCAGTATTTT
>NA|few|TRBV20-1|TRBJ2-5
CSASGEQETQYF
TGCAGTGCTAGCGGCGAACAAGAGACCCAGTACTTC
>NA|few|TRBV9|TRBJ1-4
CASSVGSTNEKLFF
TGTGCCAGCAGCGTAGGGAGCACTAATGAAAAACTGTTTTTT
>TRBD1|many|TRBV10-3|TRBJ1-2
CAISESGQRRMGYTF
TGTGCCATCAGTGAGTCGGGACAGAGGAGAATGGGCTACACCTTC
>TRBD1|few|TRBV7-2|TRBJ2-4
CASSDRVGNIQYF
TGTGCCAGCAGTGACAGGGTGGGAAACATTCAGTACTTC
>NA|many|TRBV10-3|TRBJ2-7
CAISEWRDQGYEQYF
TGTGCCATCAGTGAGTGGCGGGATCAAGGCTACGAGCAGTACTTC
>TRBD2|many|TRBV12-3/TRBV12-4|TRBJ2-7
CASSSRGLAGGQYF
TGTGCCAGCAGTTCGAGAGGACTAGCGGGAGGGCAGTACTTC
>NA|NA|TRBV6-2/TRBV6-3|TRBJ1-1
CASSYGRPEGFTEAFF
TGTGCCAGCAGTTACGGACGGCCCGAGGGATTCACTGAAGCTTTCTTT
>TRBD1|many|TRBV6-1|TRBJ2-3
CASRPGQSDTQYF
TGTGCCAGCAGACCGGGACAGTCAGATACGCAGTATTTT
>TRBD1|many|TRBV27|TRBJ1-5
CASRLGGQGFQPQHF
TGTGCCAGCAGATTGGGGGGACAGGGCTTCCAGCCCCAGCATTTT
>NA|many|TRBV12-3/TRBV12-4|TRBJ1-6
CASRARGEAPLHF
TGTGCCAGCAGAGCAAGGGGGGAAGCACCCCTCCACTTT
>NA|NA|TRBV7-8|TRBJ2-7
CASSIGGISYEQYF
TGTGCCAGCAGTATTGGGGGGATCTCCTACGAGCAGTACTTC
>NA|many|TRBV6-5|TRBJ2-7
CASSYQGSSYEQYF
TGTGCCAGCAGTTACCAGGGGAGCTCCTACGAGCAGTACTTC
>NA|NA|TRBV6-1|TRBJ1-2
CASRATGRGYGYTF
TGTGCCAGCAGGGCAACAGGGAGAGGCTATGGCTACACCTTC
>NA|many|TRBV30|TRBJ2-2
CAMQGSGELFF
TGTGCCATGCAAGGGTCCGGGGAGCTGTTTTTT
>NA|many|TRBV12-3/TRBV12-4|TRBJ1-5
CASTFSNQPQHF
TGTGCCAGCACCTTTAGCAATCAGCCCCAGCATTTT
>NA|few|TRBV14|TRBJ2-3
CASSHVTGTDTQYF
TGTGCCAGCAGCCACGTTACCGGCACAGATACGCAGTATTTT
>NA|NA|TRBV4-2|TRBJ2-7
CASSQAAGLSYEQYF
TGTGCCAGCAGCCAAGCGGCGGGACTCTCCTACGAGCAGTACTTC
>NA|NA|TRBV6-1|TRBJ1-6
CAIAMDSNSPLHF
TGTGCCATTGCCATGGACAGTAATTCACCCCTCCACTTT
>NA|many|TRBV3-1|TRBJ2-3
CASSQGRAGLTDTQYF
TGTGCCAGCAGCCAGGGCAGGGCGGGCTTGACAGATACGCAGTATTTT
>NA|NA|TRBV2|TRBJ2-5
CASSSTGARETQYF
TGTGCCAGCAGTAGTACGGGGGCGAGAGAGACCCAGTACTTC
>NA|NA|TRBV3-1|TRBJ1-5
CASSQDEAQPQHF
TGTGCCAGCAGCCAAGATGAGGCCCAGCCCCAGCATTTT
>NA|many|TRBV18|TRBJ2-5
CASSPAGLKGETQYF
TGTGCCAGCTCACCAGCAGGGCTAAAGGGAGAGACCCAGTACTTC